One and the same sample provided the 21 T cell receptor beta chains below, sequenced in a study of graft-versus-host responses after intestinal transplantation (dated by TCRdb to 2020 to 2022). The sample's time point, from its label and the paper: cells obtained before transplantation from donor or recipient. The antigens of these receptors remain unknown. Library generation was performed with the immunoSEQ multiplex PCR assay. This is the immuneACCESS table as TCRdb keeps it, with only in-frame sequences that have V and J called. A part of the clones is gone; compared with another copy, unresolved V genes explain less than half, and the rest is unexplained. In this sample the table shows roughly 89,000 clones, approximately 90% of which occur a single time. Jointly, the top ten make up approximately 0.18% of the sample. This specimen consisted of unstimulated CD4+ T cells sorted from spleen or lymph node cells, obtained before intestinal transplant. The receptors shown here come from a human donor who received an intestinal transplant.

The chain couples TRBV4-2 to TRBJ1-2, with TRBD1 identical over 7 bases. Germline V lookup: CDR1 LGHNA, CDR2 YNFKEQ. CDR3 length: 15 amino acids. Germline trimming cut 0 bases from V and 8 bases from J; bases unmatched to any gene: 9. CDR3 protein: CASSQEGGLGRGYTF. The CDR3, as DNA: TGTGCCAGCAGCCAAGAAGGGGGCTTAGGAAGAGGCTACACCTTC.

V is TRBV10-2 and J is TRBJ2-7, with 7 bases aligning to TRBD2. The CDR3 length is 13 residues. Trimming removed 5 bases from V and 12 bases from J; junction bases left unmatched: 13. CDR1 is WSHSY and CDR2 is SAAADI in the germline V gene. The CDR3 DNA follows: TGCGCCAGCAGTTACGAAAAAAGTAGCGGGTCGTACTTC. Amino acids: CASSYEKSSGSYF.

A few counts support this clone. The chain is built from TRBV6-1 and TRBJ2-2, with TRBD2 as a possible D gene (5 bases). This CDR3 contains 14 residues. Germline CDR1 MNHNS, CDR2 SASEGT. V was cut by 8 bases and J by 4 bases, with 14 bases left in between. The CDR3 loop is CASGKRAPTGELFF. The CDR3 DNA is TGTGCCAGCGGAAAGAGGGCTCCCACCGGGGAGCTGTTTTTT.

CDR3 residues: CASSGSGRGYEQFF. The CDR3 nucleotides read TGCGCCAGCAGTGGGAGCGGGAGGGGTTATGAGCAGTTCTTC. V usage is TRBV5-1 and J usage is TRBJ2-1, with 10 bases fitting TRBD2. The CDR3 sequence is 14 residues long. Germline loops: CDR1 SGHRS, CDR2 YFSETQ. V lost 5 bases, J lost 8 bases, and 7 bases stayed unmatched.

The chain is built from TRBV2 and TRBJ2-6; 7 bases fit TRBD2. This CDR3 comprises 18 residues. The V gene's germline CDR1 is SNHLY and CDR2 FYNNEI. V lost 3 bases and J lost 0; bases outside the gene matches: 8. The CDR3 DNA reads TGTGCCAGCAGTGATGCCCCTAGCGGAATCTCTGGGGCCAACGTCCTGACTTTC. Amino acids: CASSDAPSGISGANVLTF.

This clone was detected only once. The chain employs TRBV7-2 and TRBJ1-3, with 9 positions matching TRBD1. This CDR3 has 15 amino acids. V trimming: 8 bases; J trimming: 4 bases; junction bases outside the gene matches: 9. Germline lookup yields CDR1 SGHTA and CDR2 FQGNSA. In DNA form, the CDR3 reads TGTGCCAGCTCAACAGGGGGCGCGGGAGGAAACACCATATATTTT. The encoded protein is CASSTGGAGGNTIYF.

There are a few counts of this clone. The rearrangement joins TRBV6-1 to TRBJ2-2; TRBD1 matches at 7 bases. Germline CDR1 is MNHNS and CDR2 is SASEGT. After removal of 4 bases from V and 2 bases from J, the junction contained 7 bases not matched to a gene. There are 16 residues in the CDR3. CDR3 region: CASSGQGGPNTGELFF. In DNA, the CDR3 is TGTGCCAGCAGTGGACAGGGTGGTCCTAACACCGGGGAGCTGTTTTTT.

The rearrangement uses TRBV7-2 and TRBJ1-2; D gene ambiguous. With 1 base removed from V and 4 bases from J, the gap between germline ends came to 10 bases. The CDR3 spans 14 residues. Germline CDR1 SGHTA, CDR2 FQGNSA. The CDR3 spells CASSLVAGPYGYTF. The CDR3 DNA is TGTGCCAGCAGCTTAGTGGCAGGCCCCTATGGCTACACCTTC.

The gene calls are TRBV5-1 and TRBJ2-1; 8 nucleotides align to TRBD2. Looked up from germline, CDR1 is SGHRS and CDR2 is YFSETQ. Trimming cost V 2 bases and J 4 bases; bases outside gene matches: 8. This CDR3 contains 16 residues. CDR3 sequence reads: CASSLSGGGGYNEQFF. The CDR3 region has the DNA TGCGCCAGCAGCTTAAGCGGGGGCGGGGGTTACAATGAGCAGTTCTTC.

The gene calls are TRBV30 and TRBJ1-6; no definite D call. V lost 2 bases to trimming and J lost 10 bases, with 12 bases between them. The CDR3 covers 13 residues. In germline, CDR1 is GTSNPN, CDR2 SVGIG (reference sequence). CDR3 protein: CAWSLARSSPLHF. The CDR3 nucleotides read TGTGCCTGGAGTTTAGCTCGAAGCTCACCCCTCCACTTT.

The chain joins TRBV5-8 to TRBJ2-3; D ambiguous. Per the germline V gene, CDR1 is SGHTS and CDR2 is YDEGEE. The V end was cut by 0 bases, the J end by 0 bases, with 17 bases between. This CDR3 is built from 18 residues. The CDR3 nucleotides read TGTGCCAGCAGCTTGGCCCCCCTACCCGCATCCAGCACAGATACGCAGTATTTT. As protein: CASSLAPLPASSTDTQYF.

The rearrangement uses TRBV5-6 and TRBJ2-3; 10 nucleotides line up with TRBD2. The trim removed 4 bases at V and 5 bases at J, leaving 10 bases unmatched. Looked up from germline, CDR1 is SGHDT and CDR2 is YYEEEE. The CDR3 consists of 16 residues. The CDR3 spells CASSRTSGAWVDTQYF. DNA of the CDR3: TGTGCCAGCAGCAGGACTAGCGGAGCATGGGTAGATACGCAGTATTTT.

This chain connects TRBV18 to TRBJ1-1; D might be TRBD1 (6 bases). The germline gives CDR1 KGHSH, CDR2 LQKENI. Trimming removed 1 base at V and 11 bases at J, with 20 bases between. This CDR3 region has 15 residues. Written as DNA, the CDR3 is TGTGCCAGCTCACCACTCTCAGGGGCCCCCGAAACTGCTTTCTTT. This sequence encodes CASSPLSGAPETAFF.

This chain uses TRBV5-4 with TRBJ2-3, with a tentative D call TRBD1 (6 bases). The length of the CDR3 is 15 residues. V dropped 3 bases and J dropped 4 bases, with 15 bases sitting between them. Germline V CDR1 and CDR2: SGHNT, YYREEE (reference sequence). In DNA, the CDR3 is TGTGCCAGCAGCTCCGGGACACCTTGGGCAGATACGCAGTATTTT. Translated, it gives CASSSGTPWADTQYF.

The chain is built from TRBV11-2 and TRBJ1-3; a possible D gene is TRBD1 (6 bases). The V and J ends lost 4 bases and 0 bases respectively, with 13 bases between them. The germline V gene has CDR1 SGHAT and CDR2 FQNNGV. CDR3 length equals 16 residues. The CDR3 DNA reads as TGTGCCAGCAGCTCTGACAGGTTAGGCTCTGGAAACACCATATATTTT. This translates into CASSSDRLGSGNTIYF. Combining the CDR3 with reference TRBV11-2 and TRBJ1-3 gives the whole variable domain EAGVAQSPRYKIIEKRQSVAFWCNPISGHATLYWYQQILGQGPKLLIQFQNNGVVDDSQLPKDRFSAERLKGVDSTLKIQPAKLEDSAVYLCASSSDRLGSGNTIYFGEGSWLTVV.

The rearrangement links TRBV11-3 to TRBJ2-7; 9 bases align to TRBD1. V gave up 5 bases and J gave up 5 bases; unmatched junction bases: 7. The length of the CDR3 is 14 residues. Germline assignment: CDR1 SGHNT and CDR2 YENEEA. This CDR3 is CASSPLDRGHEQYF. CDR3 nucleotides: TGTGCCAGCAGCCCCTTGGACAGGGGCCACGAGCAGTACTTC.

The rearrangement joins TRBV7-2 to TRBJ2-3; D is ambiguous. Germline V gives CDR1 SGHTA, CDR2 FQGNSA. V gave up 7 bases and J gave up 3 bases, with 17 bases separating them. CDR3 length: 15 residues. This chain's CDR3 is CASTPPVRATDTQYF. CDR3 in DNA: TGTGCCAGCACCCCCCCTGTGCGTGCAACAGATACGCAGTATTTT.

The rearrangement uses TRBV7-2 and TRBJ2-5; 8 bases map to TRBD2. V trimming: 2 bases; J trimming: 5 bases; junction bases outside the gene matches: 7. Germline V gene sequence: CDR1 SGHTA, CDR2 FQGNSA. CDR3 size: 15 residues. The DNA of the CDR3 is TGTGCCAGCAGCTTAACGTTAGCGGGGAGGGAGACCCAGTACTTC. As protein: CASSLTLAGRETQYF.

This chain connects TRBV18 to TRBJ2-7, with D tentatively TRBD2 (5 bases). CDR1 and CDR2 (germline): KGHSH, LQKENI. The length of the CDR3 is 12 residues. Trimming pared 2 bases from V and 5 bases from J, leaving 7 bases between. For the CDR3, the DNA is TGTGCCAGCTCACCATCCGGGGACGAGCAGTACTTC. It encodes CASSPSGDEQYF. The whole variable domain, filled in from reference TRBV18 and TRBJ2-7, reads NAGVMQNPRHLVRRRGQEARLRCSPMKGHSHVYWYRQLPEEGLKFMVYLQKENIIDESGMPKERFSAEFPKEGPSILRIQQVVRGDSAAYFCASSPSGDEQYFGPGTRLTVT.

The CDR3 reads CASSLVDRGNSGNTIYF. For the CDR3, the DNA is TGCGCCAGCAGCTTAGTAGACAGGGGGAACTCTGGAAACACCATATATTTT. V gene TRBV5-1 combines with J gene TRBJ1-3; 9 nucleotides agree with TRBD1. Germline V gives CDR1 SGHRS, CDR2 YFSETQ. This CDR3 has 17 residues. J was trimmed by 0 bases and V by 2 bases; bases with no gene match: 6.

This clone showed up just once. This chain joins TRBV6-4 and TRBJ2-1; TRBD1 might be the D (5 bases). The CDR3 contains 15 residues. Trimming removed 4 bases from V and 8 bases from J, with 18 bases in between. Germline CDR1 MRHNA, CDR2 SNTAGT. CDR3 sequence: CASSAAGSPIDEQFF. For the CDR3, the DNA is TGTGCCAGCAGTGCCGCAGGGTCGCCTATCGATGAGCAGTTCTTC.